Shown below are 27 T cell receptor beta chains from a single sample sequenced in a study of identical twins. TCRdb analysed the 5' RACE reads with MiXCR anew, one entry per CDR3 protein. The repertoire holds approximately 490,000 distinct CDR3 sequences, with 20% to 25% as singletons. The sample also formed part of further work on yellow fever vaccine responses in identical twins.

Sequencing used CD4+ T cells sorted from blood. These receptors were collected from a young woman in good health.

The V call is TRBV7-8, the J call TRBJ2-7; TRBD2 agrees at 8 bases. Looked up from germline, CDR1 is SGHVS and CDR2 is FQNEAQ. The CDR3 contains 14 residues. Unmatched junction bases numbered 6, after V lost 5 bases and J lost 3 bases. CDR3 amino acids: CASSLHLAGYEQYV. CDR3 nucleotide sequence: TGTGCCAGCAGCCTACACCTAGCGGGCTACGAGCAGTACGTC.

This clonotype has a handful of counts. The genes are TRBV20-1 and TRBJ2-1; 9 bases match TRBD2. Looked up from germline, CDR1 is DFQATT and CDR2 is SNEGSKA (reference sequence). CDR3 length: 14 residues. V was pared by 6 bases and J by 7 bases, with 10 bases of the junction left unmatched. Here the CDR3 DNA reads TGCAGTGCCACCGGCGGGAGGGCGGATAATGAGCAGTTCTTC. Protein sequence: CSATGGRADNEQFF.

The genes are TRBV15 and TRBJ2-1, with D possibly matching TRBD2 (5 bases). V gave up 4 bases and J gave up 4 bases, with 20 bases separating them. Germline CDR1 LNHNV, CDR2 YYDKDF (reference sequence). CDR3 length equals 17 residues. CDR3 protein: CATSKRKREFGYNEQFF. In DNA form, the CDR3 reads TGTGCCACCAGCAAGAGAAAGAGGGAGTTCGGTTACAATGAGCAGTTCTTC.

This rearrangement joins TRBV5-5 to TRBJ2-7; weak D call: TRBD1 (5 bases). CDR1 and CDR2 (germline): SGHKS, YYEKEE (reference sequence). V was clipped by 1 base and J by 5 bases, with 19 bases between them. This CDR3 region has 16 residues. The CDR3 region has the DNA TGTGCCAGCAGCTTGATCACAACAGGCCCACTGGACGAGCAGTACTTC. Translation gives CASSLITTGPLDEQYF.

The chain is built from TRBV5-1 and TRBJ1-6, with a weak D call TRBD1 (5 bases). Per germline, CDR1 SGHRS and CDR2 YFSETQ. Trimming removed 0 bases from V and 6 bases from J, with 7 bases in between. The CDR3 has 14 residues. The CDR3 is CASSLEGVNSPLHF. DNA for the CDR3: TGCGCCAGCAGCTTGGAAGGGGTTAATTCACCCCTCCACTTT.

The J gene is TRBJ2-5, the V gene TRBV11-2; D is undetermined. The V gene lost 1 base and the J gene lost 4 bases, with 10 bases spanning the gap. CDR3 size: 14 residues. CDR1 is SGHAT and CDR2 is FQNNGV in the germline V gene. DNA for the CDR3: TGTGCCAGCAGCTTAGGACCAGCAAGAGAGACCCAGTACTTC. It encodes CASSLGPARETQYF.

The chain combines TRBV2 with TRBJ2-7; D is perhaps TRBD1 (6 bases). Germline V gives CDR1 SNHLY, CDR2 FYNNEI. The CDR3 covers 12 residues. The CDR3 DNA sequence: TGTGCAACCAGGGGTGACTCCTACGAGCAGTACTTC. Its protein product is CATRGDSYEQYF.

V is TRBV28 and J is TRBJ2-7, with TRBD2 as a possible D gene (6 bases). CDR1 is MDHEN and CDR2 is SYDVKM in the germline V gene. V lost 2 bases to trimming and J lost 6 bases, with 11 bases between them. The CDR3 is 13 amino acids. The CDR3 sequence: CASSLRGTIEQYV. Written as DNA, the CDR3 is TGTGCCAGCAGTTTACGGGGGACCATCGAGCAGTACGTC.

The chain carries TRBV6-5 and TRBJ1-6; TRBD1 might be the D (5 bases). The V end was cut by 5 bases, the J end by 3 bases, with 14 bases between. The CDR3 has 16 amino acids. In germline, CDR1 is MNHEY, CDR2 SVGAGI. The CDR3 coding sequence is TGTGCCAGCAGTCTACAGGAACCATACTATAATTCACCCCTCCACTTT. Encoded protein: CASSLQEPYYNSPLHF.

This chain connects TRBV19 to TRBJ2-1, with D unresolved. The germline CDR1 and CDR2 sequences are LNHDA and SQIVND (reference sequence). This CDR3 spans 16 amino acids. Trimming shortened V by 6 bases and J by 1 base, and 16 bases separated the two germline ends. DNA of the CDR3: TGTGCCAGTAGAGGACCAGGAGATAGGTCCTACAATGAGCAGTTCTTC. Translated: CASRGPGDRSYNEQFF.

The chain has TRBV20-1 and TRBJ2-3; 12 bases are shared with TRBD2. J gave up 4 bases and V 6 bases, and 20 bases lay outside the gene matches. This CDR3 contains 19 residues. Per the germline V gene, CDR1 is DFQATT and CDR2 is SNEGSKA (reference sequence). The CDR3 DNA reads TGCAGTGCGCAGACGCTAGCGGGAGGGCCCCGGTGGGGGCCAGATACGCAGTATTTT. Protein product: CSAQTLAGGPRWGPDTQYF.

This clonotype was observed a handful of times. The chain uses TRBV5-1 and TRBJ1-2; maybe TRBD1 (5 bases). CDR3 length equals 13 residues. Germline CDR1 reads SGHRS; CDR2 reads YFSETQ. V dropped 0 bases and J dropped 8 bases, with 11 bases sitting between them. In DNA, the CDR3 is TGCGCCAGCAGCTTGGTTCTGGGGCAAGGCTACACCTTC. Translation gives CASSLVLGQGYTF. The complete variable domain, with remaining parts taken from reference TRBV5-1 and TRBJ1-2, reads KAGVTQTPRYLIKTRGQQVTLSCSPISGHRSVSWYQQTPGQGLQFLFEYFSETQRNKGNFPGRFSGRQFSNSRSEMNVSTLELGDSALYLCASSLVLGQGYTFGSGTRLTVV.

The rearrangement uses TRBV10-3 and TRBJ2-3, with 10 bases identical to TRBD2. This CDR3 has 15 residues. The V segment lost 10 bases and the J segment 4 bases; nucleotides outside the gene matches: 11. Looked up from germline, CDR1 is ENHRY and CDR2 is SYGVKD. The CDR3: CASRAGGPDADTQYF. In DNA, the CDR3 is TGTGCCAGCAGAGCGGGAGGGCCGGATGCAGATACGCAGTATTTT.

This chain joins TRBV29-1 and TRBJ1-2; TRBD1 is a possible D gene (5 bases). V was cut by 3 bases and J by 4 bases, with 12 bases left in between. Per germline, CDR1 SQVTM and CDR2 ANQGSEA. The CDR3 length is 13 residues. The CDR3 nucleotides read TGCAGCGTTGATTTTGGCCAGGGCTATGGCTACACCTTC. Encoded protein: CSVDFGQGYGYTF.

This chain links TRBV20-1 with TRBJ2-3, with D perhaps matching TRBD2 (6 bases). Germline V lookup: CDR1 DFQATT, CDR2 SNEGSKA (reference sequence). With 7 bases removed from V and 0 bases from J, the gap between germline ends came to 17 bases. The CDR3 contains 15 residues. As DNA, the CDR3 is TGCAGTGGGCCGGACTCTGCGGGGAGCACAGATACGCAGTATTTT. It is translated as CSGPDSAGSTDTQYF.

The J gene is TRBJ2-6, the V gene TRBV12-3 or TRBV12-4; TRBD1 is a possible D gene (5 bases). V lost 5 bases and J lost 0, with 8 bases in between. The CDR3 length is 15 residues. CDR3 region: CASSHRISGANVLTF. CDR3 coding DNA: TGTGCCAGCAGTCACAGGATCTCTGGGGCCAACGTCCTGACTTTC.

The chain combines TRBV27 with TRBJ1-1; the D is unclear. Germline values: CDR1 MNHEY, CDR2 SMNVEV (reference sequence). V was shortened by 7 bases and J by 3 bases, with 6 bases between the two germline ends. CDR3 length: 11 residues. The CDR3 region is CASIADTEAFF. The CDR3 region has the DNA TGTGCCAGCATTGCGGACACTGAAGCTTTCTTT.

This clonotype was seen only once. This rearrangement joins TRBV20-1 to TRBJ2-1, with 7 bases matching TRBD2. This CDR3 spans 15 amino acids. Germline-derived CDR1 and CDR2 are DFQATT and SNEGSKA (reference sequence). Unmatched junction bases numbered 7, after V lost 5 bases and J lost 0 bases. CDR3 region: CSASTGTISYNEQFF. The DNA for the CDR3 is TGCAGTGCTTCCACCGGGACTATCTCCTACAATGAGCAGTTCTTC.

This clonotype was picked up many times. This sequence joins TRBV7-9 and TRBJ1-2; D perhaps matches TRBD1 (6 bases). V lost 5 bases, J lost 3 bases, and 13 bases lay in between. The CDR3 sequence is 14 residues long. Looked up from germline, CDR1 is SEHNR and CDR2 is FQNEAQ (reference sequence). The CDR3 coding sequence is TGTGCCAGCAGCGGGGGCAGGGATGACTATGGCTACACCTTC. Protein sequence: CASSGGRDDYGYTF.

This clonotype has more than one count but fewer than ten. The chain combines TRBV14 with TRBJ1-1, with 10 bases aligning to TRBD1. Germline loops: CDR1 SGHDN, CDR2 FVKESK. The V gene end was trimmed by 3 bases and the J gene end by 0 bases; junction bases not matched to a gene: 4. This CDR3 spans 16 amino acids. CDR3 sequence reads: CASSQGQGIMNTEAFF. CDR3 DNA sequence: TGTGCCAGCAGCCAGGGACAGGGGATCATGAACACTGAAGCTTTCTTT.

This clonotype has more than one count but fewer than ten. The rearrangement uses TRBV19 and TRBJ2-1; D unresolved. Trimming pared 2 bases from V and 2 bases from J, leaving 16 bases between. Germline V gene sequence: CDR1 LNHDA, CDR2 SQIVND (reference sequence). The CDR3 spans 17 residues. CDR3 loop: CASSINSGWVAYNEQFF. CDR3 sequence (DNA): TGTGCCAGTAGTATAAATTCGGGTTGGGTTGCCTACAATGAGCAGTTCTTC.

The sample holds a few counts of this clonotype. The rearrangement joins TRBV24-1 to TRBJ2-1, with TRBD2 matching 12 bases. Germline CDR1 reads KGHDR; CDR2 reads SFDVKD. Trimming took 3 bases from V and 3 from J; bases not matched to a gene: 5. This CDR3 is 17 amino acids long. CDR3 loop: CATSDAGTSGHYNEQFF. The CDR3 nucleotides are TGTGCCACCAGTGATGCGGGGACTAGCGGGCACTACAATGAGCAGTTCTTC.

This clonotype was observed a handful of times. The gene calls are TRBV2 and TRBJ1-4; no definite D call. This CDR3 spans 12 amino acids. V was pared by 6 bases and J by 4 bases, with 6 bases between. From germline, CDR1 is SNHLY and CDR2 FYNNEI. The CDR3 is CASRQSNEKLFF. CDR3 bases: TGTGCCAGCAGACAGAGTAATGAAAAACTGTTTTTT.

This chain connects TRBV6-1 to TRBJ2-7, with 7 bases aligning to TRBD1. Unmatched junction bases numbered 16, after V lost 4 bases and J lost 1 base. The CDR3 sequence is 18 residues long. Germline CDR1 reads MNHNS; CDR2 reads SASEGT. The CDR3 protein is CASSVVRPFPGQSYEQYF. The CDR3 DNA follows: TGTGCCAGCAGTGTTGTACGCCCCTTTCCGGGACAGTCCTACGAGCAGTACTTC.

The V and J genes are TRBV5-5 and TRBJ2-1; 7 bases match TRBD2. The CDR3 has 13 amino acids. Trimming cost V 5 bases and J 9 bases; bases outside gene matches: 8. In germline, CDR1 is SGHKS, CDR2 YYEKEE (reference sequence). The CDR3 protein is CASREGGGGEQFF. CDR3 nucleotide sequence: TGTGCCAGCAGGGAGGGCGGCGGGGGTGAGCAGTTCTTC.

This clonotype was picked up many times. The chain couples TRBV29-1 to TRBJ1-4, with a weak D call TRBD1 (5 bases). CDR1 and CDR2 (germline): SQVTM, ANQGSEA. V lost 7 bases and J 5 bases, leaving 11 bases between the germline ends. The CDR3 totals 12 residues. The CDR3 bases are TGCAGCGCCGGAGACAGAAATGAAAAACTGTTTTTT. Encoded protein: CSAGDRNEKLFF.

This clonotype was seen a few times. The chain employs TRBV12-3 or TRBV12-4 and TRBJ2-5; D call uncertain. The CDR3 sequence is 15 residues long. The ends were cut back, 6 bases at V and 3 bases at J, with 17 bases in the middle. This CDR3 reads CASSPQLGTKETQYF. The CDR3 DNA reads TGTGCCAGCAGCCCTCAATTGGGCACCAAAGAGACCCAGTACTTC.